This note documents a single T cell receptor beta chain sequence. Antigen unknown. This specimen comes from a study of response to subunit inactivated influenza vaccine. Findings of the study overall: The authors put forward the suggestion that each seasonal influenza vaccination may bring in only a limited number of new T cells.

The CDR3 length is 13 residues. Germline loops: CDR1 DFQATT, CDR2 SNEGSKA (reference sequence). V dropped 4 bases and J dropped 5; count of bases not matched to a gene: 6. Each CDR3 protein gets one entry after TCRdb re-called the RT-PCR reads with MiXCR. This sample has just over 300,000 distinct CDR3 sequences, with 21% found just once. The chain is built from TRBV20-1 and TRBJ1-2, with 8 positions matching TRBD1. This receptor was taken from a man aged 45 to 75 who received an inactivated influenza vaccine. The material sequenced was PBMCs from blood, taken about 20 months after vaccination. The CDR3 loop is CSATGGSGYGYTF. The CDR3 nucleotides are TGCAGTGCTACAGGGGGCTCTGGTTATGGCTACACCTTC.